This T cell receptor beta chain was identified during a study of molecular identifiers for immune sequencing clone quantification. This CDR3 has 15 amino acids. The V and J ends lost 3 bases and 0 bases respectively, with 9 bases between them. Germline CDR1 and CDR2: MNHEY and SMNVEV (reference sequence). MiXCR, applied by TCRdb to the PCR reads, yields one record per CDR3 protein. The repertoire has 65,000 to 70,000 distinct CDR3 sequences, 15% to 20% of them found once; the top ten carry approximately 1.5%. There are a few counts of this clonotype. A much larger clone is a single base away; this may be a read error. A CD8+CD4-CCR7+CD45RA+ gate was used to sort naive CD8 T cells.

This receptor was taken from a human donor in good health. Some libraries in this study had Jurkat cell RNA spiked in. The chain joins TRBV27 to TRBJ1-5; D ambiguous. Sequencing was done on a sample of naive CD8+ T cells from blood, with Jurkat cell RNA spiked in. Regarding subset: FACS-sorted CD8+CD4-CCR7+CD45RA+ naive T cells. CDR3 amino acids: CASSLSNNSNQPQHF. The DNA for the CDR3 is TGTGCCAGCAGTTTGAGCAATAATAGCAATCAGCCCCAGCATTTT.